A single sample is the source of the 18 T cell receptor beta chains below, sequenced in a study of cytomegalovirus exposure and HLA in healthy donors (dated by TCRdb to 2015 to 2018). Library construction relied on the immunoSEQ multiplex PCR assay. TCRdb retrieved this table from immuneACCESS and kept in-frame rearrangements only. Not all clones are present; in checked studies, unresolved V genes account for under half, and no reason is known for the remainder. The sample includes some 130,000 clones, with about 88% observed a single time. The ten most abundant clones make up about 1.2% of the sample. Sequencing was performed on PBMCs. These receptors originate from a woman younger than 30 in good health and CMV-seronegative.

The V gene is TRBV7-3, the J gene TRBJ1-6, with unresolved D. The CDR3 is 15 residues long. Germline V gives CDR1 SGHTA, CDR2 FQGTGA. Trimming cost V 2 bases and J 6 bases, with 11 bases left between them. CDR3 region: CASSLLAFPNSPLHF. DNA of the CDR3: TGTGCCAGCAGCTTATTAGCCTTCCCTAATTCACCCCTCCACTTT.

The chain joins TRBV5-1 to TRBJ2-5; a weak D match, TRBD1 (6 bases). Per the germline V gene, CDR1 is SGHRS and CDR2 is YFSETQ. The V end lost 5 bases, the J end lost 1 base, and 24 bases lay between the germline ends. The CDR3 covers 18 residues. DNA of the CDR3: TGCGCCAGCAGACCAGGGAGATTAGGGACAAACAGCCAAGAGACCCAGTACTTC. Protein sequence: CASRPGRLGTNSQETQYF.

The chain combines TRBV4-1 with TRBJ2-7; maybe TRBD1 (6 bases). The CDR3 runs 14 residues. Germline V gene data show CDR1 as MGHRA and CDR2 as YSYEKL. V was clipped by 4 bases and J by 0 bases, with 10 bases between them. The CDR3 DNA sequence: TGCGCCAGCAGCCCGACAGGCAGCTCCTACGAGCAGTACTTC. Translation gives CASSPTGSSYEQYF.

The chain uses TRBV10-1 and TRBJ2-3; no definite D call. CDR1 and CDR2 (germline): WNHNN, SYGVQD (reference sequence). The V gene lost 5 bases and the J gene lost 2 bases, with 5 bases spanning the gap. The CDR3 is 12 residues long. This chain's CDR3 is CASSPNTDTQYF. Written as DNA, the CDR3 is TGCGCCAGCAGTCCAAACACAGATACGCAGTATTTT.

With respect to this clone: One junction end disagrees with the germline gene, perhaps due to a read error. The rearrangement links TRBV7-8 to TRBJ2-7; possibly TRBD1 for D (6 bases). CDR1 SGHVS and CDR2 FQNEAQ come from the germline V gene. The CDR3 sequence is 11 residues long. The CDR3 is CASSLVGQWSF. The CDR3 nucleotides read TGTGCCAGCAGCTTAGTCGGACAGTGGTCCTTC. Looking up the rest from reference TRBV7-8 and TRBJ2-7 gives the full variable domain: GAGVSQSPRYKVAKRGQDVALRCDPISGHVSLFWYQQALGQGPEFLTYFQNEAQLDKSGLPSDRFFAERPEGSVSTLKIQRTQQEDSAVYLCASSLVGQWSFGPGTRLTVT.

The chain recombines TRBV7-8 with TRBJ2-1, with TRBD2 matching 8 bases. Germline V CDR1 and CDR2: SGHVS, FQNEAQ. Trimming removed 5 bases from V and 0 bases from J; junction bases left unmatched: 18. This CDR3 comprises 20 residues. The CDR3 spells CASSLGGTRILQSSYNEQFF. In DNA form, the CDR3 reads TGTGCCAGCAGCCTGGGCGGGACTAGAATCCTCCAGAGCTCCTACAATGAGCAGTTCTTC.

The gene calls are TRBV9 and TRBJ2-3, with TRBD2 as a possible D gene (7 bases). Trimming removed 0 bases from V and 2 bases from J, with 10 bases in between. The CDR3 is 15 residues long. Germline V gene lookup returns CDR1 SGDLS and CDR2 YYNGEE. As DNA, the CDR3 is TGTGCCAGCAGCGTAGCGGGGGGCACCACAGATACGCAGTATTTT. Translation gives CASSVAGGTTDTQYF.

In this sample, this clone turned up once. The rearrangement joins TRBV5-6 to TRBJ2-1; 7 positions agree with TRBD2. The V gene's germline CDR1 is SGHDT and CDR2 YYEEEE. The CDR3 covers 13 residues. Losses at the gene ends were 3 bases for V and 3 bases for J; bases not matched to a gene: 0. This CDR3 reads CASSWGGYNEQFF. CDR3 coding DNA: TGTGCCAGCAGCTGGGGGGGCTACAATGAGCAGTTCTTC.

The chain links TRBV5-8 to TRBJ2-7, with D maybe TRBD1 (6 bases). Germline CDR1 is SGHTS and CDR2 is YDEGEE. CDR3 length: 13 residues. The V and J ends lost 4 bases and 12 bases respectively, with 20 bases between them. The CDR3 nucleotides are TGTGCCAGCAGCCAACACACGACAGGTTTGGCGTACTTC. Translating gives CASSQHTTGLAYF.

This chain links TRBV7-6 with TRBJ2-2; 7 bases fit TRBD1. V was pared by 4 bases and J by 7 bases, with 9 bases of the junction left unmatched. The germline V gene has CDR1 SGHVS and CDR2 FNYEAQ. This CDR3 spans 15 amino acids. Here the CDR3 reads CASSYGTAAVGELFF. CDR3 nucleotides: TGTGCCAGCAGCTACGGGACAGCGGCCGTCGGGGAGCTGTTTTTT.

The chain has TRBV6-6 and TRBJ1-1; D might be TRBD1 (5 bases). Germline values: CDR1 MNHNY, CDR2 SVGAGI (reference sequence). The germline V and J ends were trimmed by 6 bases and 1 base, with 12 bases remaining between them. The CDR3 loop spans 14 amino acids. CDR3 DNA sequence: TGTGCCAGCAGGCCAGGACATAGGAACACTGAAGCTTTCTTT. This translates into CASRPGHRNTEAFF.

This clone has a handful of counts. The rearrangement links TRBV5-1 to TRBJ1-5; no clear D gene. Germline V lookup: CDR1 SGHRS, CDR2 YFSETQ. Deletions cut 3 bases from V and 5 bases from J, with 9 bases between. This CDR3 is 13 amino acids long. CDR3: CASSSGSDQPQHF. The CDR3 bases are TGCGCCAGCAGCTCGGGTTCCGATCAGCCCCAGCATTTT.

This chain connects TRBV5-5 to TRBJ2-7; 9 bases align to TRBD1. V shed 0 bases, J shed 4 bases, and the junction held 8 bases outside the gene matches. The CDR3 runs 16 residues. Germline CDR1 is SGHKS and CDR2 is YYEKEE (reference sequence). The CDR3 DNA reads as TGTGCCAGCAGCTTGGGCAAACCGGGACAGGGTTACGAGCAGTACTTC. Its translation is CASSLGKPGQGYEQYF.

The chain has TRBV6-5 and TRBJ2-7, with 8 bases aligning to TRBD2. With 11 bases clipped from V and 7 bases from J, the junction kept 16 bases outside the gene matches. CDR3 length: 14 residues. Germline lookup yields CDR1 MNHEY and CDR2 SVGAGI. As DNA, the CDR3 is TGTGCCGTGGTCGGGCCGGGGGGGCGTCAGGAGCAGTACTTC. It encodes CAVVGPGGRQEQYF.

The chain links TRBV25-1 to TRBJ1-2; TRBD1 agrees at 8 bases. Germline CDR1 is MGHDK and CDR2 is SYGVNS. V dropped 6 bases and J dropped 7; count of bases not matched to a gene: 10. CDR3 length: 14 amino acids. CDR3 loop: CASRSGGQGFGYTF. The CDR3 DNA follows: TGTGCCAGCAGATCCGGAGGACAGGGCTTTGGCTACACCTTC.

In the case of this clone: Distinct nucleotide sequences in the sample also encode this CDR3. CDR3 region: CASSLGANTEAFF. As DNA, the CDR3 is TGTGCCAGCAGCCTAGGGGCGAACACTGAAGCTTTCTTT. The chain couples TRBV11-3 to TRBJ1-1; a weak D match, TRBD1 (5 bases). The germline V gene has CDR1 SGHNT and CDR2 YENEEA. With 5 bases removed from V and 1 base from J, the gap between germline ends came to 8 bases. This CDR3 is 13 amino acids long.

Here the CDR3 DNA reads TGTGCTAGTGGACGCGGTGACTCTGGGGCCAACGTCCTGACTTTC. This encodes CASGRGDSGANVLTF. The chain couples TRBV12-5 to TRBJ2-6; no reliable D call. The CDR3 has 15 residues. CDR1 is LGHNT and CDR2 is FRNRAP in the germline V gene. V lost 6 bases, J lost 0 bases, and 9 bases lay in between.

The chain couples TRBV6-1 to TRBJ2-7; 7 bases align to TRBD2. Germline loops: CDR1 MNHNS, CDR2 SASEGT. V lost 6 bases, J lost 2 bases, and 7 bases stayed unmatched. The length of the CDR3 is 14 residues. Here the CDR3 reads CASRGGTLTYEQYF. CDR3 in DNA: TGTGCCAGCAGGGGGGGGACTTTGACCTACGAGCAGTACTTC.